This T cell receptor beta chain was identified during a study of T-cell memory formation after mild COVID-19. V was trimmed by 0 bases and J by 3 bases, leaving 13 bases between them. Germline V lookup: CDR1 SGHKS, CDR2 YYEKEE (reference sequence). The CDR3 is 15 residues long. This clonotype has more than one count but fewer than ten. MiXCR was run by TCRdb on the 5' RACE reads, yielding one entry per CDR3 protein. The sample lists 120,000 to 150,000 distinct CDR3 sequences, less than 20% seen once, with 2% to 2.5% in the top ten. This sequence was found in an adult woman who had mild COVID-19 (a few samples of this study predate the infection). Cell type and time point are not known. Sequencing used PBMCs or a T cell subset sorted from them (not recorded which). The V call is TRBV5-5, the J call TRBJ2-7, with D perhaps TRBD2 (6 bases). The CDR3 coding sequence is TGTGCCAGCAGCTTGGCCCCCGGGAGAGACTACGAGCAGTACTTC. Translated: CASSLAPGRDYEQYF.